The 12 T cell receptor beta chains given below trace back to one sample, sequenced in a study of blood T cell repertoires in COVID-19. Clones were read by immunoSEQ multiplex PCR, and TCRdb kept only the in-frame ones, dropping some. The sample lists around 100,000 clones, just over 90% occurring once. Material for sequencing was peripheral blood. The receptors were sampled from a man aged 50 or older with acute or convalescent COVID-19.

The gene calls are TRBV19 and TRBJ2-7; 7 nucleotides line up with TRBD1. V was pared by 3 bases and J by 4 bases, with 6 bases of the junction left unmatched. CDR3 length equals 14 residues. Looked up from germline, CDR1 is LNHDA and CDR2 is SQIVND (reference sequence). The CDR3 region is CASSMRQGRYEQYF. CDR3 DNA sequence: TGTGCCAGTAGTATGCGACAGGGCAGGTACGAGCAGTACTTC.

The V and J genes are TRBV3-1 (or the pseudogene TRBV3-2) and TRBJ1-2; TRBD1 aligns across 10 bases. V dropped 3 bases and J dropped 7; count of bases not matched to a gene: 8. The germline gives CDR1 LGHDT, CDR2 YNNKEL (reference sequence). The CDR3 runs 15 residues. The CDR3 loop is CASSHPWGQGFGYTF. As DNA, the CDR3 is TGTGCCAGCAGCCACCCCTGGGGACAGGGGTTTGGCTACACCTTC.

The J gene is TRBJ2-1, the V gene TRBV10-3; D unresolved. Germline CDR1 ENHRY, CDR2 SYGVKD. This CDR3 has 16 residues. The V end lost 3 bases, the J end lost 0 bases, and 12 bases lay between the germline ends. The CDR3 loop reads CAISDYAVTSYNEQFF. The CDR3 DNA reads as TGTGCCATCAGTGACTATGCGGTCACCTCCTACAATGAGCAGTTCTTC.

The chain links TRBV7-6 to TRBJ2-7, with TRBD2 matching 8 bases. The CDR3 covers 15 residues. Trimming removed 5 bases from V and 0 bases from J; junction bases left unmatched: 6. Germline CDR1 SGHVS, CDR2 FNYEAQ. The CDR3 bases are TGTGCCAGCAGCGCCCGGGGGGGGTCCTCCTACGAGCAGTACTTC. This sequence encodes CASSARGGSSYEQYF.

This rearrangement joins TRBV4-2 to TRBJ1-4, with a possible D match to TRBD1 (5 bases). The CDR3 sequence is 19 residues long. CDR1 is LGHNA and CDR2 is YNFKEQ in the germline V gene. Trimming shortened V by 1 base and J by 3 bases, and 21 bases separated the two germline ends. The DNA for the CDR3 is TGTGCCAGCAGCCAAGGGGTTCGGACACAGCATAACCCTAATGAAAAACTGTTTTTT. Translating gives CASSQGVRTQHNPNEKLFF.

The CDR3, as DNA: TGTGCCAGCAGCTCCGCTCTGACTAGCGGCCGATCCACTGAGCAGTTCTTC. Amino acid sequence: CASSSALTSGRSTEQFF. The chain links TRBV11-2 to TRBJ2-1; 9 bases are a match to TRBD2. V dropped 4 bases and J dropped 9; count of bases not matched to a gene: 16. The CDR3 length is 17 residues. Germline V lookup: CDR1 SGHAT, CDR2 FQNNGV.

This chain joins TRBV6-2 or TRBV6-3 and TRBJ1-2; D is ambiguous. CDR1 is MNHEY, CDR2 SVGEGT, per germline. This CDR3 has 14 amino acids. Trimming took 2 bases from V and 2 from J, leaving 9 bases between them. CDR3 nucleotides: TGTGCCAGCAGTTACCCACTGAGCAACTATGGCTACACCTTC. Its translation is CASSYPLSNYGYTF.

This chain links TRBV7-9 with TRBJ2-3, with D perhaps TRBD2 (6 bases). V lost 5 bases, J lost 0 bases, and 12 bases lay in between. Germline V gives CDR1 SEHNR, CDR2 FQNEAQ (reference sequence). The CDR3 spans 15 residues. CDR3 region: CASSPGVSSTDTQYF. In nucleotides, the CDR3 is TGTGCCAGCAGCCCGGGGGTTTCTAGCACAGATACGCAGTATTTT.

The rearrangement links TRBV30 to TRBJ2-5; 9 bases match TRBD2. The CDR3 runs 16 residues. CDR1 is GTSNPN and CDR2 is SVGIG in the germline V gene (reference sequence). The ends lost 0 bases at V and 4 bases at J; junction bases unmatched: 9. The CDR3 DNA reads as TGTGCCTGGAGTGTAGAGGCGGGAGGGCCGAGAGAGACCCAGTACTTC. This codes for CAWSVEAGGPRETQYF.

A single count supports this clone. The rearrangement links TRBV9 to TRBJ2-2; the match to TRBD2 covers 15 bases. Germline CDR1 and CDR2: SGDLS and YYNGEE. The CDR3 is 18 amino acids. Losses at the gene ends were 3 bases for V and 5 bases for J; bases not matched to a gene: 8. CDR3 bases: TGTGCCAGCAGCGCACAAGGACTAGCGGGAGGGAGGACCGGGGAGCTGTTTTTT. Translating it yields CASSAQGLAGGRTGELFF.

The rearrangement links TRBV7-2 to TRBJ2-7; D uncertain. The CDR3 spans 12 residues. Trimming removed 4 bases at V and 2 bases at J, with 6 bases between. Germline V gene sequence: CDR1 SGHTA, CDR2 FQGNSA. CDR3 coding DNA: TGTGCCAGCAGCTCTGCTACCTACGAGCAGTACTTC. Translating gives CASSSATYEQYF.

The chain joins TRBV7-9 to TRBJ1-2; D uncertain. From germline, CDR1 is SEHNR and CDR2 FQNEAQ (reference sequence). This CDR3 has 12 amino acids. Trimming removed 2 bases at V and 7 bases at J, with 8 bases between. Written as DNA, the CDR3 is TGTGCCAGCAGCTTATTTCGGGGTGGCTACACCTTC. As protein: CASSLFRGGYTF.